Shown below are 6 T cell receptor beta chains from a single sample sequenced in a study of cytomegalovirus exposure and HLA in healthy donors. The primer mix had 60 Vbeta and 13 Jbeta primers. Sequencing was performed with immunoSEQ multiplex PCR; in TCRdb, only in-frame clones are kept and a portion is missing. The top ten hold 2.1% of the sample, which has 95,000 to 150,000 clones, approximately 79% seen once. Sequencing was done on a sample of PBMCs. These receptor sequences come from a man aged 25-45 years in good health and CMV-seronegative.

This clone came up once. For the CDR3, the DNA is TGTGCCAGCAAGAGGACAGGGGGCGAATCACCCCTCCACTTT. This gives the protein CASKRTGGESPLHF. J is TRBJ1-6 and V is TRBV2; the match to TRBD1 covers 11 bases. J gave up 10 bases and V 7 bases, and 6 bases lay outside the gene matches. The germline V gene has CDR1 SNHLY and CDR2 FYNNEI. The CDR3 contains 14 residues.

This clone showed up just a few times. This rearrangement joins TRBV6-1 to TRBJ2-3; 9 bases agree with TRBD2. CDR1 MNHNS and CDR2 SASEGT come from the germline V gene. The CDR3 totals 17 residues. With V trimmed by 3 bases and J by 1 base, 8 bases remained unmatched. The CDR3 DNA reads as TGTGCCAGCAGTGAGGCCGCGGGGGGGACGGGCACAGATACGCAGTATTTT. Translation: CASSEAAGGTGTDTQYF.

This chain joins TRBV30 and TRBJ2-6; D unclear. The V gene lost 5 bases and the J gene lost 0 bases, with 8 bases spanning the gap. Germline V CDR1 and CDR2: GTSNPN, SVGIG (reference sequence). The CDR3 is made up of 14 amino acids. The CDR3 protein is CAWCPVSGANVLTF. CDR3 in DNA: TGTGCCTGGTGTCCGGTCTCTGGGGCCAACGTCCTGACTTTC.

The chain is built from TRBV18 and TRBJ2-2, with 9 positions matching TRBD1. CDR3 length equals 17 residues. CDR1 and CDR2 from the germline V gene are KGHSH and LQKENI. V was clipped by 3 bases and J by 3 bases; unmatched bases: 8. This CDR3 reads CASSPLSGTGYTGELFF. Written as DNA, the CDR3 is TGTGCCAGCTCACCCCTATCCGGGACAGGGTACACCGGGGAGCTGTTTTTT.

On this clone itself: Other DNA variants within this sample encode the same CDR3. The chain recombines TRBV7-9 with TRBJ2-3, with 12 bases lining up with TRBD2. With V trimmed by 3 bases and J by 1 base, 2 bases remained unmatched. The length of the CDR3 is 16 residues. Germline CDR1 is SEHNR and CDR2 is FQNEAQ (reference sequence). CDR3 sequence: CASSLLAGGRTDTQYF. For the CDR3, the DNA is TGTGCCAGCAGCTTGCTAGCGGGGGGGCGCACAGATACGCAGTATTTT. Full variable domain (outside the CDR3, taken from reference TRBV7-9 and TRBJ2-3): DTGVSQNPRHKITKRGQNVTFRCDPISEHNRLYWYRQTLGQGPEFLTYFQNEAQLEKSRLLSDRFSAERPKGSFSTLEIQRTEQGDSAMYLCASSLLAGGRTDTQYFGPGTRLTVL.

The chain carries TRBV11-2 and TRBJ2-1; 13 nucleotides align to TRBD2. Unmatched junction bases numbered 5, after V lost 0 bases and J lost 3 bases. Germline loops: CDR1 SGHAT, CDR2 FQNNGV. CDR3 length equals 18 residues. The CDR3 nucleotides read TGTGCCAGCAGCTTAGACGGACTAGCGGGGGTGATCTACAATGAGCAGTTCTTC. This sequence encodes CASSLDGLAGVIYNEQFF.